This T cell receptor beta chain was sequenced during a study of beta chain features in type 1 diabetes. Study observations and caveats: Moderate yet significant TCRB CDR3 shortening was seen in Type 1 diabetes patients in all four CD4+ subsets. In patients and controls equally, PCR might favor templates that are shorter.

All of the isolated RNA was reverse transcribed, so expressed TCRB transcripts were sequenced. About 4 million reads per sample were averaged for naive, central memory and regulatory samples. Clones were sequenced by immunoSEQ multiplex PCR, and TCRdb holds only the in-frame ones, with some missing. The sample carries around 250,000 clones, 11% to 15% recorded once. The length of the CDR3 is 14 residues. With 2 bases clipped from V and 4 bases from J, the junction kept 0 bases outside the gene matches. CDR1 WSHSY and CDR2 SAAADI come from the germline V gene. CD4+ cells of the naive, central memory, regulatory and stem cell-like memory types were sorted via CD45RO/CCR7/CD25/CD127/CD95/CD27. This clone was recorded only once. Its cognate antigen is unknown.

This TCR was recovered from a man aged 30 to 39 with type 1 diabetes. Sample: naive CD4+ T cells from blood. The chain has TRBV10-2 and TRBJ1-2, with 11 nucleotides matching TRBD1. The DNA of the CDR3 is TGCGCCAGCAGTGAGGGGACAGGGGGCTATGGCTACACCTTC. Translating gives CASSEGTGGYGYTF.